Listed below are T cell receptor beta chains from one sample, sequenced in a study of blood T cell repertoires in COVID-19. Generated by immunoSEQ multiplex PCR, the TCRdb table keeps only in-frame clones and is missing some. The sample lists about 300,000 clones; roughly 83% were seen once. Sequenced: peripheral blood. These receptors were collected from a woman between 50 and 59 years old with acute or convalescent COVID-19. The CDR3 runs from the conserved cysteine through the conserved F or W. A D gene is named only where the DNA matches it firmly. A clone size is listed for some rows: how often the clone was seen (once, few, many), or a class if it is expanded.

len	v_gene	abundance	d_gene	j_gene	CDR3nt	CDR3aa
16	TRBV5-1	once	TRBD1	TRBJ1-2	TGCGCCAGCAGCGATGGAGGCGGCAGGGGGTTGGGTGGCTACACCTTC	CASSDGGGRGLGGYTF
14	TRBV7-3	NA	NA	TRBJ2-7	TGTGCCAGCGCCGAGGGGGACGGCTCCTACGAGCAGTACTTC	CASAEGDGSYEQYF
11	TRBV20-1	NA	NA	TRBJ2-7	TGCAGTGCTAGACTCGGGTACGAGCAGTACTTC	CSARLGYEQYF
14	TRBV27	NA	TRBD1	TRBJ1-1	TGTGCCAGCAGGAAGGACAGGGTTAACACTGAAGCTTTCTTT	CASRKDRVNTEAFF
14	TRBV6-5	NA	NA	TRBJ2-1	TGTGCCAGCAAAAGGCGGGGGCTGGGTAATGAGCAGTTCTTC	CASKRRGLGNEQFF
16	TRBV4-3	NA	TRBD1	TRBJ1-2	TGCGCCAGCAGCCAAGTAACCGGGACAGGGGGAAGAGGCTACACCTTC	CASSQVTGTGGRGYTF
15	TRBV7-3	NA	TRBD1	TRBJ2-7	TGTGCCAGCAGCTTAACGTGGGACAGCTCCTACGAGCAGTACTTC	CASSLTWDSSYEQYF
15	TRBV18	NA	TRBD2	TRBJ2-3	TGTGCCAGCTCCCAACTAGCGACTAGCACAGATACGCAGTATTTT	CASSQLATSTDTQYF
13	TRBV3-1/TRBV3-2	NA	TRBD1	TRBJ2-7	TGTGCCAGCAGCTTCGAGGACAGGGAAGAGCAGTACTTC	CASSFEDREEQYF
13	TRBV11-1	NA	TRBD2	TRBJ2-5	TGTGCCAGCAGCCAAGCGGGAGTGGAGACCCAGTACTTC	CASSQAGVETQYF
14	TRBV2	NA	NA	TRBJ1-5	TGTGCCAGCAGTGAATGGGCCCCGAATCAGCCCCAGCATTTT	CASSEWAPNQPQHF
13	TRBV2	NA	NA	TRBJ1-2	TGTGCCAGCAGTGGTGACACCAACTATGGCTACACCTTC	CASSGDTNYGYTF
16	TRBV7-2	once	TRBD1	TRBJ1-1	TGTGCCAGCAGCCCTCAGGGGGGACAGTTGAACACTGAAGCTTTCTTT	CASSPQGGQLNTEAFF
13	TRBV28	once	TRBD1	TRBJ1-2	TGTGCCAGCAGTTCGGGACAGAACTATGGCTACACCTTC	CASSSGQNYGYTF
14	TRBV5-1	NA	NA	TRBJ2-3	TGCGCCAGCAGCTTGGCCGACTTGACAGATACGCAGTATTTT	CASSLADLTDTQYF
15	TRBV3-1/TRBV3-2	NA	NA	TRBJ2-7	TGTGCCAGCAGCTACGGTAGCCCGTACGCATCCGAGCAGTACTTC	CASSYGSPYASEQYF
17	TRBV9	NA	TRBD1	TRBJ2-7	TGTGCCAGCAGCGGCCGAACCGGACAGGGAACCATCTACGAGCAGTACTTC	CASSGRTGQGTIYEQYF
13	TRBV6-6	NA	TRBD1	TRBJ1-2	TGTGCCAGCAGCACGACAGGGAACTATGGCTACACCTTC	CASSTTGNYGYTF
15	TRBV4-2	once	NA	TRBJ1-6	TGTGCCAGCCGATCCCCTGTTAGATATAATTCACCCCTCCACTTT	CASRSPVRYNSPLHF
15	TRBV5-1	NA	NA	TRBJ1-5	TGCGCCAGCAGCTTGGTCGGGGGGGGCGATCAGCCCCAGCATTTT	CASSLVGGGDQPQHF
12	TRBV13	NA	TRBD2	TRBJ2-5	TGTGCCAGCCGGGGAGGGAAAGAGACCCAGTACTTC	CASRGGKETQYF
11	TRBV6-6	few	NA	TRBJ2-3	TGTGCCAGCTTGACTGTAGATACGCAGTATTTT	CASLTVDTQYF
20	TRBV3-1/TRBV3-2	once	NA	TRBJ2-4	TGTGCCAGCAGCCCATCGGAAGGGACCAGGGAGGCAAAAGCCAAAAACATTCAGTACTTC	CASSPSEGTREAKAKNIQYF
13	TRBV29-1	NA	TRBD1	TRBJ2-1	TGCAGCGTACAGGGGCAGTCCTACAATGAGCAGTTCTTC	CSVQGQSYNEQFF
14	TRBV7-9	NA	NA	TRBJ1-4	TGTGCCAGCAGCTCCCAGGGGTCGGGGGAAAAACTGTTTTTT	CASSSQGSGEKLFF
13	TRBV27	NA	TRBD2	TRBJ2-7	TGTGCCAGCAGTCGGGGGGAGGGAGCGGAGCAGTACTTC	CASSRGEGAEQYF
14	TRBV10-3	few	NA	TRBJ2-7	TGTGCCATCAGTGTGGGGGCCTTAGTTAACGAGCAGTACTTC	CAISVGALVNEQYF